A selection of T cell receptor beta chains follows, all from one sample in a study of T cells after yellow fever vaccination. TCRdb re-called the 5' RACE reads with MiXCR, one entry per CDR3 protein. The sample lists 340,000 or so distinct CDR3 sequences, about 12% occurring once. The sample in question was CD4+ T cells sorted from PBMCs, obtained 15 days after the yellow fever booster vaccination. These receptors originate from a man aged 18 to 29 who received the YFV17D yellow fever vaccine. The CDR3 runs from the conserved cysteine through the conserved F or W. Fields, in order: D gene, clone size, J gene, V gene, CDR3 DNA, CDR3 protein. The D gene is left open where the match is weak. A row's size may be missing; if present it is once, few, many or a size class.

d_call: .; clone_size: many; j_call: TRBJ2-1; v_call: TRBV4-3; cdr3_nt: TGCGCCAGCAGCCAAGTTTCTAAACCTCTCAATGAGCAGTTCTTC; cdr3_aa: CASSQVSKPLNEQFF
d_call: TRBD1; clone_size: few; j_call: TRBJ2-7; v_call: TRBV19; cdr3_nt: TGTGCCAGTAGTACCCCCGGGACAGGGAATCCCGAGCAGTACTTC; cdr3_aa: CASSTPGTGNPEQYF
d_call: .; clone_size: many; j_call: TRBJ2-3; v_call: TRBV9; cdr3_nt: TGTGCCAGCAGCGCAGACTCCGGACAGCTATTGCCAGATACGCAGTATTTT; cdr3_aa: CASSADSGQLLPDTQYF
d_call: .; clone_size: many; j_call: TRBJ2-2; v_call: TRBV4-3; cdr3_nt: TGCGCCAGCAGCAGGCAGGACACCGGGGAGCTGTTTTTT; cdr3_aa: CASSRQDTGELFF
d_call: .; clone_size: few; j_call: TRBJ1-5; v_call: TRBV7-2; cdr3_nt: TGTGCCAGCAGCCTCGTGATGGCCAATCAGCCCCAGCATTTT; cdr3_aa: CASSLVMANQPQHF
d_call: .; clone_size: few; j_call: TRBJ1-5; v_call: TRBV5-4; cdr3_nt: TGTGCCAGCTCGGTGGGCAATCAGCCCCAGCATTTT; cdr3_aa: CASSVGNQPQHF
d_call: .; clone_size: few; j_call: TRBJ1-4; v_call: TRBV7-9; cdr3_nt: TGTGCCAGCAGCCCGGACGGCTCAACTAATGAAAAACTGTTTTTT; cdr3_aa: CASSPDGSTNEKLFF
d_call: .; clone_size: .; j_call: TRBJ1-3; v_call: TRBV5-6; cdr3_nt: TGTGCCAGCAGCTTTCGGAGGGACCTAATCGCCTTATCTGGAAACACCATATATTTT; cdr3_aa: CASSFRRDLIALSGNTIYF
d_call: .; clone_size: .; j_call: TRBJ1-5; v_call: TRBV15; cdr3_nt: TGTGCCACCAGCGGCCTTGGGGGGAGAGGGAGCAATCAGCCCCAGCATTTT; cdr3_aa: CATSGLGGRGSNQPQHF
d_call: TRBD1; clone_size: few; j_call: TRBJ2-2; v_call: TRBV5-1; cdr3_nt: TGCGCCAGCAGCTTCTACGTGGCGTTTGGGACAGCGAACACCGGGGAGCTGTTTTTT; cdr3_aa: CASSFYVAFGTANTGELFF
d_call: .; clone_size: .; j_call: TRBJ1-3; v_call: TRBV6-2/TRBV6-3; cdr3_nt: TGTGCCAGCATTCGAGGAACGGCTGGAAACACCATATATTTT; cdr3_aa: CASIRGTAGNTIYF
d_call: .; clone_size: few; j_call: TRBJ1-5; v_call: TRBV3-1; cdr3_nt: TGTGCCAGCAGCCAAGGCCCAGGGGCCGTTCAGCCCCAGCATTTT; cdr3_aa: CASSQGPGAVQPQHF
d_call: .; clone_size: many; j_call: TRBJ2-1; v_call: TRBV7-2; cdr3_nt: TGTGCCAGCAGCTTACAGGGGAATGAGCAGTTCTTC; cdr3_aa: CASSLQGNEQFF
d_call: TRBD2; clone_size: .; j_call: TRBJ2-3; v_call: TRBV24-1; cdr3_nt: TGTGCCACCAGTGATTACAGGACTAGCGGGGGGGCCCAGACAGATACGCAGTATTTT; cdr3_aa: CATSDYRTSGGAQTDTQYF
d_call: .; clone_size: .; j_call: TRBJ1-1; v_call: TRBV5-1; cdr3_nt: TGCGCCAGCAGCTTGGGGGGGCAGGAAGCTTTCTTT; cdr3_aa: CASSLGGQEAFF
d_call: TRBD2; clone_size: many; j_call: TRBJ2-5; v_call: TRBV5-6; cdr3_nt: TGTGCCAGCAGTCGGGACTATGGGGGGACCCAGTACTTC; cdr3_aa: CASSRDYGGTQYF